A single sample gave rise to the 29 T cell receptor beta chains below, sequenced in a study of T-cell reconstitution after alpha-beta-depleted transplantation in children. Unique molecular identifiers were incorporated when the TCRbeta library was constructed. Each CDR3 protein is one row after TCRdb ran MiXCR on the PCR reads. The profile shows a few hundred thousand distinct CDR3 sequences, 7.5% to 10% of them singletons. The sequencing used PBMCs from the stem cell graft donor, collected from the stem cell graft. The receptors derive from a human donor who donated a stem cell graft to a child with SCID.

Many counts were recorded for this clonotype. The V gene is TRBV6-1, the J gene TRBJ2-5, with D hard to call. The CDR3 runs to 12 residues. The germline V and J ends were trimmed by 5 bases and 5 bases, with 9 bases remaining between them. From germline, CDR1 is MNHNS and CDR2 SASEGT. The CDR3 DNA follows: TGTGCCAGCAGTTTTTCTAGGGAGACCCAGTACTTC. This encodes CASSFSRETQYF.

At least ten counts were recorded for this clonotype. The chain joins TRBV24-1 to TRBJ1-5, with unresolved D. Trimming left V 4 bases short and J 2 bases short, with 5 bases between. CDR3 length: 13 residues. Germline values: CDR1 KGHDR, CDR2 SFDVKD. CDR3 amino acids: CATSEAGNQPQHF. The CDR3 coding sequence is TGTGCCACCAGTGAGGCAGGCAATCAGCCCCAGCATTTT.

At least ten counts were recorded for this clonotype. The V call is TRBV5-1, the J call TRBJ2-3, with TRBD1 identical over 8 bases. Trimming took 4 bases from V and 3 from J; bases not matched to a gene: 13. The CDR3 runs to 17 residues. Germline V gene lookup returns CDR1 SGHRS and CDR2 YFSETQ. CDR3 amino acids: CASSKPSPGTGTDTQYF. The CDR3 DNA reads TGCGCCAGCAGCAAGCCCTCACCCGGGACAGGTACAGATACGCAGTATTTT.

In its sample, this clonotype was seen many times. The chain recombines TRBV6-1 with TRBJ1-2; 7 bases match TRBD1. CDR3 length equals 14 residues. V lost 6 bases, J lost 3 bases, and 7 bases stayed unmatched. Germline V gene data show CDR1 as MNHNS and CDR2 as SASEGT. This chain's CDR3 is CASRPGTEDYGYTF. The CDR3 DNA sequence: TGTGCCAGCAGACCCGGGACAGAGGACTATGGCTACACCTTC.

This clonotype was seen repeatedly, ten times or more. In DNA, the CDR3 is TGCGCCAGCAGCCCTGCGGGGGGGGACTATGGCTACACCTTC. Protein sequence: CASSPAGGDYGYTF. The chain has TRBV5-1 and TRBJ1-2, with D possibly TRBD1 on 5 matching bases. The CDR3 loop spans 14 amino acids. V lost 4 bases to trimming and J lost 3 bases, with 13 bases between them. Germline V gives CDR1 SGHRS, CDR2 YFSETQ.

This clonotype was counted many times. CDR3 residues: CASSRQSRSYEQYF. The CDR3 DNA follows: TGTGCCAGCAGCCGACAGTCACGTTCCTACGAGCAGTACTTC. The V gene is TRBV7-8, the J gene TRBJ2-7; TRBD1 might be the D (5 bases). Germline V lookup: CDR1 SGHVS, CDR2 FQNEAQ. The CDR3 covers 14 residues. With 5 bases removed from V and 1 base from J, the gap between germline ends came to 12 bases.

This clonotype was recorded many times. The V call is TRBV7-9, the J call TRBJ1-1; no clear D. The CDR3 covers 14 residues. Trimming shortened V by 1 base and J by 3 bases, and 9 bases separated the two germline ends. Germline loops: CDR1 SEHNR, CDR2 FQNEAQ (reference sequence). In DNA form, the CDR3 reads TGTGCCAGCAGCTTAGAAGGACCCGACACTGAAGCTTTCTTT. Translated: CASSLEGPDTEAFF.

The table lists this clonotype with many counts. The rearrangement joins TRBV6-5 to TRBJ2-3; D is possibly TRBD1 (5 bases). Germline V gene sequence: CDR1 MNHEY, CDR2 SVGAGI. Trimming pared 3 bases from V and 0 bases from J, leaving 13 bases between. The CDR3 extends over 16 amino acids. The CDR3 sequence is CASSYVPGLSTDTQYF. The CDR3 DNA reads TGTGCCAGCAGTTATGTTCCAGGGTTAAGCACAGATACGCAGTATTTT.

J is TRBJ2-5 and V is TRBV20-1; 11 bases fit TRBD2. Germline V gene sequence: CDR1 DFQATT, CDR2 SNEGSKA (reference sequence). Trimming at V came to 6 bases and at J to 6 bases, leaving 9 bases not matched to a gene. This CDR3 spans 14 amino acids. The CDR3 loop reads CSAYTSGGRKTQYF. The CDR3 bases are TGCAGTGCGTACACTAGCGGGGGAAGAAAGACCCAGTACTTC.

This clonotype was found many times. The J gene is TRBJ1-2, the V gene TRBV5-1, with 11 bases lining up with TRBD1. The CDR3 consists of 15 residues. The V and J ends lost 2 bases and 4 bases, in that order; junction bases with no gene match: 4. Germline loops: CDR1 SGHRS, CDR2 YFSETQ. CDR3 in amino acids: CASSLGTGGGYGYTF. The CDR3, as DNA: TGCGCCAGCAGCTTAGGGACAGGGGGAGGCTATGGCTACACCTTC.

This clonotype showed up just a few times. V gene TRBV2 combines with J gene TRBJ1-2, with TRBD1 matching 8 bases. CDR1 and CDR2 (germline): SNHLY, FYNNEI. The V and J ends lost 6 bases and 8 bases, in that order; junction bases with no gene match: 11. CDR3 length: 14 amino acids. CDR3 residues: CASSPSAQGGGYTF. The CDR3 bases are TGTGCCAGCAGCCCTTCTGCACAGGGGGGCGGCTACACCTTC.

This clonotype was detected ten times or more. The chain uses TRBV7-2 and TRBJ2-7; no reliable D call. The CDR3 is made up of 14 amino acids. Germline CDR1 SGHTA, CDR2 FQGNSA. V was clipped by 1 base and J by 5 bases, with 12 bases between them. The CDR3, as DNA: TGTGCCAGCAGCTTAGGACGGGCCCCGGACGAGCAGTACTTC. This codes for CASSLGRAPDEQYF.

This clonotype was seen at least ten times. This chain connects TRBV20-1 to TRBJ1-6, with 7 bases identical to TRBD1. The CDR3 is 15 amino acids. Germline CDR1 is DFQATT and CDR2 is SNEGSKA (reference sequence). The ends lost 6 bases at V and 5 bases at J; junction bases unmatched: 10. The CDR3 nucleotides read TGCAGTGCCGGCACAGGGACAGCGGATAATTCACCCCTCCACTTT. Its translation: CSAGTGTADNSPLHF.

This clonotype is labeled as medium-sized (0.01 to 0.1%). The rearrangement joins TRBV20-1 to TRBJ2-7; 14 positions agree with TRBD2. With V trimmed by 5 bases and J by 3 bases, 3 bases remained unmatched. CDR1 is DFQATT, CDR2 SNEGSKA, per germline (reference sequence). The CDR3 spans 14 residues. As DNA, the CDR3 is TGCAGTGCTGGACTAGCGGGGGGTATCTACGAGCAGTACTTC. It encodes CSAGLAGGIYEQYF.

This clonotype was seen ten or more times. The CDR3 nucleotides read TGTGCCAGCAGCCCCCGGGGAAGGGAGAACACCGGGGAGCTGTTTTTT. As protein: CASSPRGRENTGELFF. This chain joins TRBV9 and TRBJ2-2, with TRBD2 as a possible D gene (5 bases). The CDR3 is 16 residues long. CDR1 SGDLS and CDR2 YYNGEE come from the germline V gene. V lost 4 bases, J lost 1 base, and 14 bases lay in between.

This clonotype was recorded many times. This chain connects TRBV5-1 to TRBJ2-7; TRBD1 agrees at 8 bases. Germline V gene lookup returns CDR1 SGHRS and CDR2 YFSETQ. The trim removed 3 bases at V and 2 bases at J, leaving 4 bases unmatched. There are 14 residues in the CDR3. CDR3 sequence reads: CASSSDRGPYEQYF. The CDR3 DNA reads TGCGCCAGCAGCTCAGACAGGGGCCCCTACGAGCAGTACTTC.

A few counts support this clonotype. The chain couples TRBV7-9 to TRBJ2-7; 12 nucleotides line up with TRBD1. Germline V lookup: CDR1 SEHNR, CDR2 FQNEAQ (reference sequence). J gave up 2 bases and V 3 bases, and 2 bases lay outside the gene matches. The CDR3 runs 15 residues. CDR3 in DNA: TGTGCCAGCAGCTTCGGGACAGGGGGCACCTACGAGCAGTACTTC. Amino acid sequence: CASSFGTGGTYEQYF. Full variable domain (remainder filled in from reference TRBV7-9 and TRBJ2-7): DTGVSQNPRHKITKRGQNVTFRCDPISEHNRLYWYRQTLGQGPEFLTYFQNEAQLEKSRLLSDRFSAERPKGSFSTLEIQRTEQGDSAMYLCASSFGTGGTYEQYFGPGTRLTVT.

This clonotype was recorded at least ten times. The chain employs TRBV4-1 and TRBJ1-2; a possible D gene is TRBD1 (5 bases). V gave up 2 bases and J gave up 2 bases, with 18 bases separating them. The CDR3 has 17 amino acids. Looked up from germline, CDR1 is MGHRA and CDR2 is YSYEKL. The CDR3 DNA reads TGCGCCAGCAGCCAATTATATCGGGACGCTCCCAACTATGGCTACACCTTC. It is translated as CASSQLYRDAPNYGYTF.

In regard to this clonotype: Being one base from a much bigger clone, this may be a read error. This chain uses TRBV20-1 with TRBJ1-5; 9 nucleotides match TRBD1. From germline, CDR1 is DFQATT and CDR2 SNEGSKA (reference sequence). The CDR3 contains 14 residues. CDR3 protein: CSARDDRGNQPLHF. CDR3 coding DNA: TGCAGTGCTAGAGACGACAGGGGGAATCAGCCCCTGCATTTT.

This clonotype was counted at least ten times. The CDR3 loop reads CASTNRGTIQETQYF. The CDR3 DNA is TGTGCCAGCACCAACCGGGGGACAATCCAAGAGACCCAGTACTTC. The gene calls are TRBV12-3 or TRBV12-4 and TRBJ2-5; D may correspond to TRBD1 or TRBD2 (6 bases each). The CDR3 extends over 15 amino acids. V gave up 7 bases and J gave up 1 base, with 16 bases separating them.

The sample holds a few counts of this clonotype. The chain joins TRBV6-2 or TRBV6-3 to TRBJ2-2; 13 bases line up with TRBD2. This CDR3 spans 18 amino acids. The germline V gene has CDR1 MNHEY and CDR2 SVGEGT. Germline trimming cut 6 bases from V and 0 bases from J; bases unmatched to any gene: 7. The CDR3 is CASRSLAGGPSNTGELFF. In DNA form, the CDR3 reads TGTGCCAGCAGATCACTAGCGGGGGGGCCCTCGAACACCGGGGAGCTGTTTTTT.

This clonotype was counted at least ten times. The genes are TRBV7-3 and TRBJ2-3, with D unclear. V gave up 2 bases and J gave up 11 bases, with 17 bases separating them. This CDR3 spans 14 amino acids. Per the germline V gene, CDR1 is SGHTA and CDR2 is FQGTGA. The CDR3 DNA reads TGTGCCAGCAGCTTAGAGTCGACTGGCGCGATGCAGTATTTT. It translates to CASSLESTGAMQYF.

In this sample, this clonotype turned up many times. The chain joins TRBV20-1 to TRBJ1-4; unclear D gene. Trimming stripped 0 bases from V and 0 bases from J, with 5 bases between. There are 14 residues in the CDR3. Looked up from germline, CDR1 is DFQATT and CDR2 is SNEGSKA (reference sequence). This CDR3 reads CSAREAPTNEKLFF. The CDR3 DNA reads TGCAGTGCTAGAGAGGCCCCAACTAATGAAAAACTGTTTTTT.

This clonotype has at least ten counts. The CDR3 here is CSARGTGGPRPQHF. CDR3 bases: TGCAGTGCTAGGGGGACAGGGGGCCCTCGGCCCCAGCATTTT. The rearrangement uses TRBV20-1 and TRBJ1-5; 12 bases match TRBD1. Unmatched junction bases numbered 6, after V lost 3 bases and J lost 9 bases. From germline, CDR1 is DFQATT and CDR2 SNEGSKA (reference sequence). This CDR3 has 14 residues.

This clonotype appeared many times. The rearrangement links TRBV7-9 to TRBJ2-1; TRBD2 might be the D (6 bases). Trimming pared 0 bases from V and 9 bases from J, leaving 18 bases between. The CDR3 covers 16 residues. CDR1 SEHNR and CDR2 FQNEAQ come from the germline V gene (reference sequence). The CDR3, as DNA: TGTGCCAGCAGCTTAGCGATTTTGGAAAGGGGAGGTGAGCAGTTCTTC. Its protein is CASSLAILERGGEQFF.

The table lists this clonotype with many counts. The rearrangement links TRBV27 to TRBJ1-1; D might be TRBD1 (6 bases). CDR3 length equals 14 residues. Germline V gives CDR1 MNHEY, CDR2 SMNVEV (reference sequence). Deletions cut 3 bases from V and 11 bases from J, with 19 bases between. The CDR3 spells CASSLNRGAVVAFF. DNA of the CDR3: TGTGCCAGCAGTTTGAATAGGGGGGCTGTGGTCGCTTTCTTT.

This clonotype occurred many times. The rearrangement links TRBV5-1 to TRBJ2-1; 14 positions agree with TRBD2. Germline V lookup: CDR1 SGHRS, CDR2 YFSETQ. The CDR3 loop spans 16 amino acids. V lost 2 bases, J lost 7 bases, and 5 bases stayed unmatched. CDR3 sequence (DNA): TGCGCCAGCAGCTTAGGACTAGCGGGGGGCAGGAATGAGCAGTTCTTC. It yields the protein CASSLGLAGGRNEQFF.

A few counts support this clonotype. The J gene is TRBJ2-2, the V gene TRBV7-9; the D is unclear. Germline CDR1 SEHNR, CDR2 FQNEAQ (reference sequence). Deletions cut 5 bases from V and 1 base from J, with 11 bases between. This CDR3 is built from 15 residues. The CDR3 DNA follows: TGTGCCAGCAGCGCGAGGATAGAGAACACCGGGGAGCTGTTTTTT. This codes for CASSARIENTGELFF.

The sample holds one count of this clonotype. A read error may explain this, as a much larger clone is one base away. Since the CDR3 does not end with the conserved phenylalanine or tryptophan, this likely comes from a read error. The CDR3 nucleotides read TGTGCCAGCAGCTACGGGACAGATACCTACGAGCAGTACTAC. This codes for CASSYGTDTYEQYY. The rearrangement links TRBV7-9 to TRBJ2-7, with 7 nucleotides matching TRBD1. The CDR3 has 14 amino acids. The ends lost 4 bases at V and 2 bases at J; junction bases unmatched: 5. Per the germline V gene, CDR1 is SEHNR and CDR2 is FQNEAQ (reference sequence).